What follows are 12 T cell receptor beta chains derived from one specimen sequenced in a study of T-cell memory formation after mild COVID-19 (dated by TCRdb to about 2021). The library was built by means of 5' RACE. Sequencing instrument: Illumina NovaSeq 6000. TCRdb reprocessing: public reads trimmed at Q25 with fastp, clones called with MiXCR, in-frame beta chains kept. All rows with the same CDR3 protein become a single entry with the most common DNA and genes. This sample comprises more than 350,000 distinct CDR3 sequences, 15% to 20% of them detected only once. The ten biggest clones cover roughly 21% of the sample. Input material: PBMCs or a T cell subset sorted from them (not recorded which). The receptors come from a man younger than 35 who had mild COVID-19 (a few samples of this study predate the infection). The sample titles of this study are shuffled in the database, so cell type and time point are left out; the donor was told from shared clones.

This rearrangement joins TRBV12-5 to TRBJ2-3; D is possibly TRBD1 (5 bases). V lost 3 bases, J lost 10 bases, and 8 bases lay in between. Germline CDR1 and CDR2: LGHNT and FRNRAP. CDR3 length equals 11 residues. In DNA, the CDR3 is TGTGCTAGTGGTTTAGGGGTTCCGCAGTATTTT. As protein: CASGLGVPQYF.

This chain connects TRBV6-5 to TRBJ2-5, with 7 bases that match TRBD2. The V and J ends lost 5 bases and 3 bases, in that order; junction bases with no gene match: 6. CDR1 and CDR2 from the germline V gene are MNHEY and SVGAGI. The CDR3 contains 14 residues. The DNA for the CDR3 is TGTGCCAGCAGTCAGTGGGGGGGGGAAGAGACCCAGTACTTC. Translated: CASSQWGGEETQYF.

The chain is built from TRBV21-1 and TRBJ2-3. TRBV21-1 is a known pseudogene. CDR3 length: 15 residues. CDR3 region: CASSKQDTRTDTQYF. The CDR3 DNA reads TGTGCCAGCAGCAAGCAAGACACCCGCACAGATACGCAGTATTTT.

Many counts were recorded for this clonotype. The chain couples TRBV19 to TRBJ2-5; maybe TRBD1 (5 bases). The CDR3 has 13 residues. The germline V gene has CDR1 LNHDA and CDR2 SQIVND (reference sequence). Deletions cut 4 bases from V and 2 bases from J, with 8 bases between. CDR3: CASSTTEQETQYF. Written as DNA, the CDR3 is TGTGCCAGTAGTACGACAGAGCAAGAGACCCAGTACTTC. The variable domain in full, completed from reference TRBV19 and TRBJ2-5, reads DGGITQSPKYLFRKEGQNVTLSCEQNLNHDAMYWYRQDPGQGLRLIYYSQIVNDFQKGDIAEGYSVSREKKESFPLTVTSAQKNPTAFYLCASSTTEQETQYFGPGTRLLVL.

This clonotype came up a few times. V is TRBV25-1 and J is TRBJ2-7; TRBD1 aligns across 7 bases. This CDR3 is built from 15 residues. Trimming took 6 bases from V and 9 from J; bases not matched to a gene: 17. Germline values: CDR1 MGHDK, CDR2 SYGVNS. The CDR3 DNA reads TGTGCCAGCAGCGTAGGACAGGATTGGAGCCGTGGGCAGTACGTC. Translating it yields CASSVGQDWSRGQYV.

This clonotype came up a few times. This chain joins TRBV5-4 and TRBJ2-1; 10 bases line up with TRBD1. Trimming cost V 3 bases and J 1 base; bases outside gene matches: 4. Germline CDR1 and CDR2: SGHNT and YYREEE (reference sequence). CDR3 length: 16 residues. The CDR3 nucleotides are TGTGCCAGCAGCTCGGGACAGGGGCGTTCCTACAATGAGCAGTTCTTC. Translation gives CASSSGQGRSYNEQFF.

The chain combines TRBV4-1 with TRBJ1-2; TRBD1 is a possible D gene (5 bases). Germline V lookup: CDR1 MGHRA, CDR2 YSYEKL. The CDR3 is 16 residues long. The V end lost 4 bases, the J end lost 2 bases, and 17 bases lay between the germline ends. CDR3 loop: CASSRRGLTINYGYTF. CDR3 DNA sequence: TGCGCCAGCAGCCGACGGGGCCTCACCATAAACTATGGCTACACCTTC.

In its sample, this clonotype was seen a few times. The chain has TRBV11-1 and TRBJ1-2; possibly TRBD1 for D (5 bases). CDR3 length: 14 amino acids. Germline CDR1 reads SGHAT; CDR2 reads FQDESV (reference sequence). The V gene lost 2 bases and the J gene lost 8 bases, with 15 bases spanning the gap. The CDR3 nucleotides are TGTGCCAGCAGCTTACCAGGGAATCTTGGCGGCTACACCTTC. Translating gives CASSLPGNLGGYTF.

The chain recombines TRBV7-2 with TRBJ2-7; D is perhaps TRBD2 (5 bases). The V gene lost 1 base and the J gene lost 7 bases, with 14 bases spanning the gap. Per germline, CDR1 SGHTA and CDR2 FQGNSA. The CDR3 has 14 residues. For the CDR3, the DNA is TGTGCCAGCAGCTTAGTACTAGGCGGAGGTGAGCAGTACGTC. This sequence encodes CASSLVLGGGEQYV.

The sample holds a few counts of this clonotype. The chain is built from TRBV24-1 and TRBJ2-1; tentatively, D is TRBD2 (6 bases). There are 16 residues in the CDR3. Trimming removed 3 bases at V and 0 bases at J, with 11 bases between. The germline gives CDR1 KGHDR, CDR2 SFDVKD. The CDR3 loop is CATSDPRGSSYNEQFF. The CDR3, as DNA: TGTGCCACCAGTGATCCGCGGGGTAGCTCCTACAATGAGCAGTTCTTC.

The rearrangement links TRBV18 to TRBJ2-3; no reliable D call. Trimming took 3 bases from V and 4 from J, leaving 14 bases between them. The CDR3 extends over 15 amino acids. Germline lookup yields CDR1 KGHSH and CDR2 LQKENI. This CDR3 is CASSPIGGTADTQYF. The CDR3, as DNA: TGTGCCAGCTCACCCATCGGCGGCACGGCAGATACGCAGTATTTT.

The V call is TRBV10-3, the J call TRBJ2-5; a possible D gene is TRBD1 (5 bases). The CDR3 runs to 13 residues. Germline V gene data show CDR1 as ENHRY and CDR2 as SYGVKD. V was trimmed by 6 bases and J by 4 bases, leaving 12 bases between them. This CDR3 is CAIRGTRGETQYF. The CDR3 bases are TGTGCCATCAGGGGTACAAGGGGAGAGACCCAGTACTTC.